The TCR beta chain under discussion was sequenced for a study of early T cells in non-severe SARS-CoV-2 infection. This clonotype was counted between two and nine times. Each CDR3 protein gets one entry after TCRdb re-called the 5' RACE reads with MiXCR. The sample carries under 85,000 distinct CDR3 sequences, about 14% recorded once. This CDR3 region has 16 residues. Trimming cost V 5 bases and J 1 base, with 17 bases left between them. CDR1 and CDR2 (germline): SGHTA, FQGNSA. This TCR came from an adult who was a healthcare worker with PCR-confirmed SARS-CoV-2 infection or an uninfected control (not recorded which). The starting material was whole blood, obtained at baseline. The chain combines TRBV7-2 with TRBJ1-2; possible D gene TRBD1, 5 bases. In DNA form, the CDR3 reads TGTGCCAGCAGCCCCAGTGGGGGTAGTGGTAACTATGGCTACACCTTC. Protein: CASSPSGGSGNYGYTF.